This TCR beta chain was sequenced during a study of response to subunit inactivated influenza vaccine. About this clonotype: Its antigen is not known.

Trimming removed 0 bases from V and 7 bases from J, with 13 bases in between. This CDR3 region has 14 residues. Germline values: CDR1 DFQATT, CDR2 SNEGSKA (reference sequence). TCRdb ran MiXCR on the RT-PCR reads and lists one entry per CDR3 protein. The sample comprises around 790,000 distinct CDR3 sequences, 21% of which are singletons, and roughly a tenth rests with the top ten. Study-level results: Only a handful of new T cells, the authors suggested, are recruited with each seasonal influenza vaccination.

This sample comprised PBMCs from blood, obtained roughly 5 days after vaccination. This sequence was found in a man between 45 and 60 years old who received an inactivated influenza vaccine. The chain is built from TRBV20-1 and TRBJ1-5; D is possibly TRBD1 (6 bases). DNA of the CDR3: TGCAGTGCTAGAGAGGGGCAGGGGATCCAGCCCCAGCATTTT. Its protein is CSAREGQGIQPQHF.